This is a list of T cell receptor beta chains from one sample in a study of blood T cell repertoires in COVID-19. Measured with immunoSEQ multiplex PCR; TCRdb has only the in-frame clones, and not every one. Of some 170,000 clones listed, approximately 85% are singletons. Sequenced sample: PBMCs or T cells enriched from blood (not recorded which). These receptors came from a man in his forties who had recovered from COVID-19. Both conserved end residues are part of each CDR3. The D gene is left open where the match is weak. Size is stated for part of the rows, as once, few or many counts, or as a class when the clone is expanded.

D gene: NA
V gene: TRBV4-2
clone size: NA
J gene: TRBJ2-2
CDR3 protein: CASRGGTGELFF
CDR3 DNA: TGTGCCAGCAGAGGGGGAACCGGGGAGCTGTTTTTT

D gene: TRBD1
V gene: TRBV5-1
clone size: NA
J gene: TRBJ1-2
CDR3 protein: CASSGGQGATTFYGYTF
CDR3 DNA: TGCGCCAGCAGCGGGGGACAGGGGGCGACGACCTTCTATGGCTACACCTTC

D gene: TRBD1
V gene: TRBV6-5
clone size: NA
J gene: TRBJ2-7
CDR3 protein: CASSQQGANEQYF
CDR3 DNA: TGTGCCAGCAGCCAACAGGGGGCCAACGAGCAGTACTTC

D gene: NA
V gene: TRBV21-1
clone size: NA
J gene: TRBJ2-3
CDR3 protein: CASIPKPVQGCRTDTQYF
CDR3 DNA: TGTGCCAGCATCCCAAAACCCGTACAGGGTTGCCGCACAGATACGCAGTATTTT

D gene: TRBD1
V gene: TRBV9
clone size: NA
J gene: TRBJ1-1
CDR3 protein: CASSARDRGLGEAFF
CDR3 DNA: TGTGCCAGCAGCGCCCGGGACAGGGGGCTTGGTGAAGCTTTCTTT

D gene: TRBD2
V gene: TRBV7-2
clone size: few
J gene: TRBJ2-1
CDR3 protein: CASSLDHGGRNEQFF
CDR3 DNA: TGTGCCAGCAGCTTAGACCATGGCGGGAGAAATGAGCAGTTCTTC

D gene: NA
V gene: TRBV29-1
clone size: NA
J gene: TRBJ2-7
CDR3 protein: CSVLTTGSSYEQYF
CDR3 DNA: TGCAGCGTCCTTACCACCGGGAGCTCCTACGAGCAGTACTTC

D gene: NA
V gene: TRBV3-1/TRBV3-2
clone size: NA
J gene: TRBJ1-1
CDR3 protein: CASNHAGEAFF
CDR3 DNA: TGTGCCAGCAATCACGCGGGAGAAGCTTTCTTT

D gene: NA
V gene: TRBV5-8
clone size: NA
J gene: TRBJ2-6
CDR3 protein: CASSFSRAGLLSGANVLTF
CDR3 DNA: TGTGCCAGCAGCTTTTCCAGGGCAGGGCTTCTATCTGGGGCCAACGTCCTGACTTTC

D gene: TRBD1
V gene: TRBV6-5
clone size: NA
J gene: TRBJ1-1
CDR3 protein: CASGQGAEAFF
CDR3 DNA: TGTGCCAGTGGACAGGGTGCTGAAGCTTTCTTT

D gene: TRBD1
V gene: TRBV2
clone size: once
J gene: TRBJ1-1
CDR3 protein: CASSEALQGAEAFF
CDR3 DNA: TGTGCCAGCAGTGAAGCGCTTCAGGGGGCGGAAGCTTTCTTT

D gene: NA
V gene: TRBV27
clone size: NA
J gene: TRBJ2-5
CDR3 protein: CASPQGEETQYF
CDR3 DNA: TGTGCCAGCCCTCAAGGGGAAGAGACCCAGTACTTC

D gene: NA
V gene: TRBV6-5
clone size: NA
J gene: TRBJ2-7
CDR3 protein: CASSSSGDEQYF
CDR3 DNA: TGTGCCAGCAGTTCCAGCGGCGACGAGCAGTACTTC

D gene: TRBD1
V gene: TRBV9
clone size: NA
J gene: TRBJ1-1
CDR3 protein: CASSVGGGGSSNTEAFF
CDR3 DNA: TGTGCCAGCAGCGTAGGAGGAGGGGGCAGTTCGAACACTGAAGCTTTCTTT

D gene: NA
V gene: TRBV11-3
clone size: many
J gene: TRBJ1-1
CDR3 protein: CASSLGFGTPEAFF
CDR3 DNA: TGTGCCAGCAGCTTAGGGTTCGGGACACCTGAAGCTTTCTTT

D gene: NA
V gene: TRBV11-2
clone size: NA
J gene: TRBJ1-4
CDR3 protein: CASSLGQFRPEKLFF
CDR3 DNA: TGTGCCAGCAGCTTAGGACAGTTCCGCCCGGAAAAACTGTTTTTT

D gene: NA
V gene: TRBV5-6
clone size: NA
J gene: TRBJ2-1
CDR3 protein: CASSLAQTGTYNEQFF
CDR3 DNA: TGTGCCAGCAGCTTGGCCCAGACTGGAACTTACAATGAGCAGTTCTTC

D gene: NA
V gene: TRBV7-9
clone size: NA
J gene: TRBJ2-1
CDR3 protein: CASRGGAPYNEQFF
CDR3 DNA: TGTGCCAGCAGGGGTGGGGCGCCATACAATGAGCAGTTCTTC

D gene: TRBD1
V gene: TRBV11-2
clone size: NA
J gene: TRBJ1-4
CDR3 protein: CASSLRQGYEKLFF
CDR3 DNA: TGTGCCAGCAGCCTACGACAGGGCTACGAAAAACTGTTTTTT

D gene: NA
V gene: TRBV6-1
clone size: NA
J gene: TRBJ1-2
CDR3 protein: CASSDQGYYGYTF
CDR3 DNA: TGTGCCAGCAGTGACCAGGGCTACTATGGCTACACCTTC

D gene: NA
V gene: TRBV30
clone size: NA
J gene: TRBJ1-1
CDR3 protein: CAWSPPPGHANTEAFF
CDR3 DNA: TGTGCCTGGAGTCCTCCCCCGGGACACGCGAACACTGAAGCTTTCTTT

D gene: NA
V gene: TRBV5-4
clone size: NA
J gene: TRBJ2-2
CDR3 protein: CASSPTGGRGTGELFF
CDR3 DNA: TGTGCCAGCAGCCCGACGGGGGGCCGAGGGACCGGGGAGCTGTTTTTT

D gene: NA
V gene: TRBV19
clone size: once
J gene: TRBJ2-3
CDR3 protein: CASSINRFQGADTQYF
CDR3 DNA: TGTGCCAGTAGTATTAATCGGTTCCAGGGTGCAGATACGCAGTATTTT

D gene: NA
V gene: TRBV15
clone size: NA
J gene: TRBJ1-5
CDR3 protein: CATSRDSVMWGLTSNQPQHF
CDR3 DNA: TGTGCCACCAGCAGAGATTCAGTTATGTGGGGACTAACTAGCAATCAGCCCCAGCATTTT

D gene: NA
V gene: TRBV11-3
clone size: NA
J gene: TRBJ1-3
CDR3 protein: CASSLVSGNTIYF
CDR3 DNA: TGTGCCAGCAGCCTCGTGTCTGGAAACACCATATATTTT

D gene: TRBD2
V gene: TRBV6-5
clone size: NA
J gene: TRBJ2-1
CDR3 protein: CASSTRLAASDEQFF
CDR3 DNA: TGTGCCAGCAGTACCCGACTAGCAGCGAGCGATGAGCAGTTCTTC

D gene: TRBD1
V gene: TRBV28
clone size: NA
J gene: TRBJ1-4
CDR3 protein: CASSFETGGTGGRKLFF
CDR3 DNA: TGTGCCAGCAGTTTCGAGACAGGGGGCACCGGTGGTCGAAAACTGTTTTTT

D gene: NA
V gene: TRBV29-1
clone size: NA
J gene: TRBJ1-1
CDR3 protein: CSVWGLSNTEAFF
CDR3 DNA: TGCAGCGTTTGGGGACTTTCGAACACTGAAGCTTTCTTT

D gene: NA
V gene: TRBV19
clone size: NA
J gene: TRBJ1-5
CDR3 protein: CASSSVGYGYQPQHF
CDR3 DNA: TGTGCCAGTAGCTCCGTCGGGTATGGTTATCAGCCCCAGCATTTT

D gene: NA
V gene: TRBV7-9
clone size: once
J gene: TRBJ1-4
CDR3 protein: CASSPPYGQHPATNEKLFF
CDR3 DNA: TGTGCCAGCAGCCCACCCTATGGACAACATCCTGCAACTAATGAAAAACTGTTTTTT

D gene: TRBD2
V gene: TRBV5-1
clone size: once
J gene: TRBJ2-2
CDR3 protein: CASSIQGLADTGELFF
CDR3 DNA: TGCGCCAGCAGCATTCAGGGACTAGCGGACACCGGGGAGCTGTTTTTT

D gene: NA
V gene: TRBV28
clone size: NA
J gene: TRBJ1-2
CDR3 protein: CASSPVNRVDNYGYTF
CDR3 DNA: TGTGCCAGCAGTCCAGTAAACAGGGTTGATAACTATGGCTACACCTTC

D gene: NA
V gene: TRBV12-3/TRBV12-4
clone size: NA
J gene: TRBJ1-1
CDR3 protein: CASSRGGTEAFF
CDR3 DNA: TGTGCCAGCAGTCGTGGAGGAACTGAAGCTTTCTTT

D gene: TRBD1
V gene: TRBV5-4
clone size: NA
J gene: TRBJ2-5
CDR3 protein: CASRRDRGAPGPGETQYF
CDR3 DNA: TGTGCCAGCAGGAGGGACAGGGGCGCACCGGGACCCGGGGAGACCCAGTACTTC

D gene: TRBD1
V gene: TRBV5-1
clone size: once
J gene: TRBJ1-2
CDR3 protein: CASSLGQGGYGYTF
CDR3 DNA: TGCGCCAGCAGCTTAGGACAGGGCGGCTATGGCTACACCTTC